What follows describes a single T cell receptor (beta chain). What it binds is not known. The data belong to a study of CD8 T cells in Susac syndrome. Study at large: Intravenous immunoglobulin alone or corticosteroids were being given to patients with Susac syndrome at blood draw, unless they were therapy-naive.

Patients with Susac syndrome showed fulfilment of recently defined diagnostic criteria for definite or probable disease. Study-level results: The CD4+ T cell repertoire of patients with Susac syndrome showed no detectable clonal expansion.

Random hexamers primed reverse transcription of about 0.5 to 1 ug RNA. Amplification of the TCR beta CDR3 was carried out by immunoSEQ multiplex PCR, which spanned a total of 54 Vbeta and 13 Jbeta segments. From the immunoSEQ multiplex PCR reads, TCRdb called clonotypes with MiXCR, one entry per CDR3 protein. This sample has hundreds of thousands of distinct CDR3 sequences, with almost 97% found just once. CDR1 is MDHEN, CDR2 SYDVKM, per germline. Unmatched junction bases numbered 5, after V lost 5 bases and J lost 7 bases. CDR3 size: 14 residues. Sequencing was done on a sample of CD4+ T cells from PBMCs. This TCR came from a human donor with Susac syndrome. V is TRBV28 and J is TRBJ2-2; 9 nucleotides agree with TRBD2. The CDR3 sequence: CASSEGLARGELFF. CDR3 sequence (DNA): TGTGCCAGCAGTGAAGGACTAGCGCGCGGGGAGCTGTTTTTT.